The 31 T cell receptor beta chains below were found in one sample sequenced in a study of Ad26.COV2.S vaccination and SARS-CoV-2 variants (dated by TCRdb to the early 2020s). Library preparation used the immunoSEQ multiplex PCR assay. Entries here come from immuneACCESS through TCRdb and include only in-frame sequences with V and J called. Some clones fail to appear in such tables; in the studies checked, an unresolved V gene covers under half of the shortfall, and the cause of the remainder is unknown. Counted in this sample were about 420,000 clones; roughly 90% of them appeared once. The top ten hold 3.5% to 4% of the sample. Read against the paper, the sample's treatment or condition label means: 19 received Ad26.COV2.S at low or high dose, single or two shots; five or six received placebo; per-sample allocation not given. For vaccine and placebo recipients, repertoires were sequenced using samples collected on day 63 after the first injection.

The specimen was peripheral blood, collected in a trial of Ad26.COV2.S vaccine versus placebo. These receptors were collected from a person aged 18 to 59 who received the Ad26.COV2.S COVID-19 vaccine or a placebo.

The V call is TRBV28, the J call TRBJ2-1, with 7 bases identical to TRBD1. Trimming cost V 3 bases and J 0 bases; bases outside gene matches: 17. This CDR3 has 20 residues. Germline lookup yields CDR1 MDHEN and CDR2 SYDVKM. CDR3 sequence: CASSFPPYRDSRVSYNEQFF. In DNA, the CDR3 is TGTGCCAGCAGTTTTCCCCCTTACCGGGACAGCCGCGTCTCCTACAATGAGCAGTTCTTC.

V and J are TRBV6-6 and TRBJ1-1, with TRBD1 as a possible D gene (6 bases). V was trimmed by 6 bases and J by 11 bases, leaving 16 bases between them. From germline, CDR1 is MNHNY and CDR2 SVGAGI (reference sequence). The CDR3 sequence is 12 residues long. The CDR3 nucleotides read TGTGCCAGCAGCTTATTGACAGGAGGGGCTTTCTTT. Translation: CASSLLTGGAFF.

The chain joins TRBV10-3 to TRBJ1-3; 8 nucleotides match TRBD1. Germline values: CDR1 ENHRY, CDR2 SYGVKD. The V gene end was trimmed by 0 bases and the J gene end by 5 bases; junction bases not matched to a gene: 9. The CDR3 is 17 residues long. Here the CDR3 DNA reads TGTGCCATCAGTGAGTCGCGACAGGGGAATGATAGAAACACCATATATTTT. Amino acids: CAISESRQGNDRNTIYF.

This clone has a handful of counts. The CDR3 DNA reads as TGCGCCAGCAGTGCAATGGGGGCGCGGTCCTACGAGCAGTACTTC. Translated: CASSAMGARSYEQYF. This chain connects TRBV10-2 to TRBJ2-7, with D possibly matching TRBD1 (6 bases). The CDR3 contains 15 residues. The germline V gene has CDR1 WSHSY and CDR2 SAAADI. V was trimmed by 4 bases and J by 1 base, leaving 14 bases between them.

The chain couples TRBV6-5 to TRBJ2-2, with D uncertain. Trimming shortened V by 0 bases and J by 8 bases, and 10 bases separated the two germline ends. Germline assignment: CDR1 MNHEY and CDR2 SVGAGI. This CDR3 comprises 14 residues. The CDR3 DNA is TGTGCCAGCAGTTACTCTGGGCGGCGAGGGGAGCTGTTTTTT. Translated: CASSYSGRRGELFF.

This chain uses TRBV29-1 with TRBJ1-2; 10 nucleotides line up with TRBD1. Germline trimming cut 6 bases from V and 8 bases from J; bases unmatched to any gene: 15. CDR1 is SQVTM and CDR2 is ANQGSEA in the germline V gene. This CDR3 has 15 amino acids. In DNA, the CDR3 is TGCAGCGTGGACGGACAGGGGGAAACGTTATACGGCTACACCTTC. Amino acids: CSVDGQGETLYGYTF.

The CDR3 DNA reads as TGTGCCAGCAGCCAACCCAGACTAGCGGGGGGAGCCGGGGAGCTGTTTTTT. It is translated as CASSQPRLAGGAGELFF. The chain joins TRBV3-1 (or the pseudogene TRBV3-2) to TRBJ2-2; 13 nucleotides align to TRBD2. CDR1 LGHDT and CDR2 YNNKEL come from the germline V gene (reference sequence). There are 17 residues in the CDR3. The trim removed 2 bases at V and 6 bases at J, leaving 6 bases unmatched.

This chain connects TRBV5-1 to TRBJ2-7, with D possibly being TRBD2 (6 bases). CDR3 length: 16 amino acids. The germline gives CDR1 SGHRS, CDR2 YFSETQ. The V end was cut by 4 bases, the J end by 0 bases, with 17 bases between. DNA for the CDR3: TGCGCCAGCAGCCTCCCAGGGTGGGGGGACTCCTACGAGCAGTACTTC. Translation gives CASSLPGWGDSYEQYF.

The genes are TRBV15 and TRBJ2-5; tentative D call: TRBD2 (5 bases). Germline CDR1 LNHNV, CDR2 YYDKDF (reference sequence). Trimming removed 0 bases from V and 7 bases from J, with 24 bases in between. The CDR3 has 18 amino acids. The CDR3 sequence is CATSRDSVVNGVGGTQYF. Written as DNA, the CDR3 is TGTGCCACCAGCAGAGACTCTGTCGTTAACGGGGTTGGTGGGACCCAGTACTTC.

The V and J genes are TRBV29-1 and TRBJ2-1, with 8 positions matching TRBD1. With 4 bases clipped from V and 1 base from J, the junction kept 6 bases outside the gene matches. The CDR3 runs 15 residues. In germline, CDR1 is SQVTM, CDR2 ANQGSEA. The CDR3 nucleotides are TGCAGCGTTGCAACCCGGACAGGGTCCTACAATGAGCAGTTCTTC. Amino acid sequence: CSVATRTGSYNEQFF.

The chain has TRBV6-1 and TRBJ1-2; TRBD1 might be the D (5 bases). The germline V gene has CDR1 MNHNS and CDR2 SASEGT. The V gene lost 3 bases and the J gene lost 7 bases, with 9 bases spanning the gap. The CDR3 sequence is 12 residues long. CDR3 DNA: TGTGCCAGCAGTGATTGGGGGGGTGGCTACACCTTC. It codes for CASSDWGGGYTF.

J is TRBJ2-1 and V is TRBV5-1, with 7 bases matching TRBD1. This CDR3 has 15 residues. Trimming at V came to 10 bases and at J to 4 bases, leaving 14 bases not matched to a gene. Germline lookup yields CDR1 SGHRS and CDR2 YFSETQ. CDR3 sequence: CAGLSDRPAYNEQFF. CDR3 nucleotides: TGCGCCGGATTGTCGGACAGGCCAGCGTACAATGAGCAGTTCTTC.

The chain carries TRBV7-6 and TRBJ2-1; perhaps TRBD2 as D (5 bases). Deletions cut 5 bases from V and 0 bases from J, with 14 bases between. CDR1 and CDR2 from the germline V gene are SGHVS and FNYEAQ. This CDR3 is built from 16 residues. CDR3 nucleotides: TGTGCCAGCAGCCTACTGTCGGGGTCCTCCTACAATGAGCAGTTCTTC. Protein: CASSLLSGSSYNEQFF. Based on the CDR3 plus reference TRBV7-6 and TRBJ2-1, the full variable domain is GAGVSQSPRYKVTKRGQDVALRCDPISGHVSLYWYRQALGQGPEFLTYFNYEAQQDKSGLPNDRFSAERPEGSISTLTIQRTEQRDSAMYRCASSLLSGSSYNEQFFGPGTRLTVL.

The rearrangement joins TRBV7-9 to TRBJ1-2, with unresolved D. With 5 bases removed from V and 1 base from J, the gap between germline ends came to 14 bases. Germline values: CDR1 SEHNR, CDR2 FQNEAQ (reference sequence). This CDR3 contains 15 residues. The CDR3 here is CASSPESSFNYGYTF. CDR3 nucleotides: TGTGCCAGCAGCCCGGAGTCCAGTTTTAACTATGGCTACACCTTC.

Regarding this clone: The sample has other DNA sequences that encode this CDR3 too. This chain links TRBV19 with TRBJ1-4, with D hard to call. The CDR3 is made up of 15 amino acids. Germline CDR1 and CDR2: LNHDA and SQIVND (reference sequence). V was cut by 0 bases and J by 0 bases, with 5 bases left in between. CDR3 sequence: CASSIDGATNEKLFF. The CDR3, as DNA: TGTGCCAGTAGTATAGACGGGGCAACTAATGAAAAACTGTTTTTT.

This clone was found a few times. The genes are TRBV4-1 and TRBJ2-1; no definite D call. The CDR3 has 13 residues. V lost 0 bases and J lost 4, with 4 bases in between. Germline assignment: CDR1 MGHRA and CDR2 YSYEKL. In DNA, the CDR3 is TGCGCCAGCAGCCAAGAGGTTTACAATGAGCAGTTCTTC. It yields the protein CASSQEVYNEQFF.

The rearrangement links TRBV9 to TRBJ1-6, with 8 bases matching TRBD1. V shed 3 bases, J shed 9 bases, and the junction held 8 bases outside the gene matches. The CDR3 is 15 residues long. Per the germline V gene, CDR1 is SGDLS and CDR2 is YYNGEE. The CDR3 coding sequence is TGTGCCAGCAGCGCAGCAGGACAGGGACGTTCACCCCTCCACTTT. It codes for CASSAAGQGRSPLHF.

The V gene is TRBV2, the J gene TRBJ1-6; no definite D call. Germline CDR1 SNHLY, CDR2 FYNNEI. CDR3 size: 12 residues. V was cut by 6 bases and J by 14 bases, with 14 bases left in between. CDR3 sequence: CASSPLTGTLHF. The CDR3 nucleotides read TGTGCCAGCAGCCCTTTGACGGGAACCCTCCACTTT.

This chain links TRBV4-3 with TRBJ1-3; D is unresolved. CDR3 length: 14 amino acids. Between the trimmed V and J ends, which lost 1 base and 0 bases, there was a span of 4 bases. CDR1 is LGHNA, CDR2 YSLEER, per germline. The CDR3: CASSQGYSGNTIYF. DNA for the CDR3: TGCGCCAGCAGCCAAGGCTACTCTGGAAACACCATATATTTT.

V gene TRBV7-9 combines with J gene TRBJ2-7, with 10 bases fitting TRBD1. The CDR3 loop spans 16 amino acids. Germline values: CDR1 SEHNR, CDR2 FQNEAQ (reference sequence). V lost 5 bases to trimming and J lost 3 bases; unmatched junction nucleotides: 10. The CDR3 DNA sequence: TGTGCCAGCAGCACGACAAGACAGGGGGCGAGCTACGAGCAGTACTTC. Amino acids: CASSTTRQGASYEQYF.

The DNA for the CDR3 is TGTGCCAGTAGGAAAAGACAGACTAACTATGGCTACACCTTC. It is translated as CASRKRQTNYGYTF. The gene calls are TRBV19 and TRBJ1-2; D possibly corresponds to TRBD1 (5 bases). Trimming removed 6 bases from V and 0 bases from J, with 11 bases in between. This CDR3 is 14 amino acids long. CDR1 and CDR2 from the germline V gene are LNHDA and SQIVND (reference sequence).

The gene calls are TRBV10-2 and TRBJ1-6; TRBD1 agrees at 8 bases. Germline CDR1 and CDR2: WSHSY and SAAADI. CDR3 size: 15 residues. Trimming cost V 2 bases and J 10 bases; bases outside gene matches: 7. CDR3 sequence reads: CASSEEQGVSSPLHF. DNA for the CDR3: TGCGCCAGCAGTGAGGAACAGGGGGTGAGCTCACCCCTCCACTTT.

This clone was picked up a small number of times. The V gene is TRBV25-1, the J gene TRBJ2-4; the match to TRBD2 covers 8 bases. Germline loops: CDR1 MGHDK, CDR2 SYGVNS. The trim removed 6 bases at V and 8 bases at J, leaving 12 bases unmatched. This CDR3 is built from 15 residues. CDR3 DNA: TGTGCCAGCAGAGGAATTAGCGGGGAACGGGACATTCAGTACTTC. Translation: CASRGISGERDIQYF.

This chain links TRBV4-3 with TRBJ2-5; 10 bases are shared with TRBD1. From germline, CDR1 is LGHNA and CDR2 YSLEER. This CDR3 is 15 amino acids long. The trim removed 1 base at V and 2 bases at J, leaving 1 base unmatched. The CDR3 region has the DNA TGCGCCAGCAGCCAAGGGACAGGGGGTCAAGAGACCCAGTACTTC. Amino acids: CASSQGTGGQETQYF.

This chain joins TRBV7-2 and TRBJ1-2, with D possibly TRBD1 on 5 matching bases. The CDR3 loop spans 14 amino acids. The germline V gene encodes CDR1 SGHTA and CDR2 FQGNSA. Trimming shortened V by 5 bases and J by 8 bases, and 18 bases separated the two germline ends. CDR3 sequence reads: CASSEGREPRGYTF. The CDR3 DNA sequence: TGTGCCAGCAGCGAGGGACGGGAACCTCGCGGCTACACCTTC.

The chain recombines TRBV2 with TRBJ2-5; no clear D gene. V lost 5 bases to trimming and J lost 0 bases, with 10 bases between them. The V gene's germline CDR1 is SNHLY and CDR2 FYNNEI. The CDR3 covers 14 residues. Here the CDR3 reads CASSRDGYQETQYF. CDR3 nucleotide sequence: TGTGCCAGCAGTCGCGACGGATACCAAGAGACCCAGTACTTC.

This clone showed up just a few times. The chain combines TRBV25-1 with TRBJ2-5, with TRBD1 matching 7 bases. J lost 3 bases, V lost 4 bases, and 14 bases had no gene match. Germline V gene lookup returns CDR1 MGHDK and CDR2 SYGVNS. The CDR3 consists of 17 residues. In nucleotides, the CDR3 is TGTGCCAGCAGTGCCCCCGACAGGGTTCAATCTAAAGAGACCCAGTACTTC. Amino acids: CASSAPDRVQSKETQYF.

The V call is TRBV7-2, the J call TRBJ1-5, with a tentative D call TRBD1 (5 bases). The V gene lost 5 bases and the J gene lost 0 bases, with 11 bases spanning the gap. Germline CDR1 and CDR2: SGHTA and FQGNSA. This CDR3 is built from 15 residues. The CDR3 bases are TGTGCCAGCAGCCCCACTAGGGGTAGCAATCAGCCCCAGCATTTT. Protein sequence: CASSPTRGSNQPQHF.

This rearrangement joins TRBV30 to TRBJ1-6; 9 bases are shared with TRBD1. CDR3 length: 13 amino acids. V shed 4 bases, J shed 7 bases, and the junction held 2 bases outside the gene matches. Germline CDR1 GTSNPN, CDR2 SVGIG (reference sequence). The CDR3 sequence is CAWNGQGNSPLHF. The CDR3 region has the DNA TGTGCCTGGAATGGACAGGGGAATTCACCCCTCCACTTT.

This sequence joins TRBV7-2 and TRBJ1-3, with TRBD1 matching over 10 bases. Germline loops: CDR1 SGHTA, CDR2 FQGNSA. The CDR3 covers 16 residues. The junction had 4 bases not matched to a gene; V was cut back by 5 bases and J by 0 bases. The CDR3 region has the DNA TGTGCCAGCAGCCGGGGGGACAGGGGCTCTGGAAACACCATATATTTT. It encodes CASSRGDRGSGNTIYF. The full variable domain, its missing parts supplied by reference TRBV7-2 and TRBJ1-3, is GAGVSQSPSNKVTEKGKDVELRCDPISGHTALYWYRQSLGQGLEFLIYFQGNSAPDKSGLPSDRFSAERTGGSVSTLTIQRTQQEDSAVYLCASSRGDRGSGNTIYFGEGSWLTVV.

V gene TRBV28 combines with J gene TRBJ1-2; TRBD1 is a possible D gene (5 bases). The V gene lost 4 bases and the J gene lost 4 bases, with 13 bases spanning the gap. Germline lookup yields CDR1 MDHEN and CDR2 SYDVKM. The CDR3 sequence is 14 residues long. CDR3 nucleotide sequence: TGTGCCAGCAGTTCGGTTACAGGCCCCTATGGCTACACCTTC. Residues: CASSSVTGPYGYTF.